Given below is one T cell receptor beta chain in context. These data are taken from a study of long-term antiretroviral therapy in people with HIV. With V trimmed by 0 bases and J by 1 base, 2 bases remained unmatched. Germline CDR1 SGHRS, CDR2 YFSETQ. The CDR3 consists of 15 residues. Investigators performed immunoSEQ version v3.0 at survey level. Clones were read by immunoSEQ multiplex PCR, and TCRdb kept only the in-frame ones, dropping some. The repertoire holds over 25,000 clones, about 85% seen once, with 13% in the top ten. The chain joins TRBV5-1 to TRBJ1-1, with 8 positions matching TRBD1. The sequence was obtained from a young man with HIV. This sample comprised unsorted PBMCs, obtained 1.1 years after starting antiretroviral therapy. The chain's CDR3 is CASSLDGQGNTEAFF. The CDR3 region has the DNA TGCGCCAGCAGCTTGGATGGACAGGGGAACACTGAAGCTTTCTTT.